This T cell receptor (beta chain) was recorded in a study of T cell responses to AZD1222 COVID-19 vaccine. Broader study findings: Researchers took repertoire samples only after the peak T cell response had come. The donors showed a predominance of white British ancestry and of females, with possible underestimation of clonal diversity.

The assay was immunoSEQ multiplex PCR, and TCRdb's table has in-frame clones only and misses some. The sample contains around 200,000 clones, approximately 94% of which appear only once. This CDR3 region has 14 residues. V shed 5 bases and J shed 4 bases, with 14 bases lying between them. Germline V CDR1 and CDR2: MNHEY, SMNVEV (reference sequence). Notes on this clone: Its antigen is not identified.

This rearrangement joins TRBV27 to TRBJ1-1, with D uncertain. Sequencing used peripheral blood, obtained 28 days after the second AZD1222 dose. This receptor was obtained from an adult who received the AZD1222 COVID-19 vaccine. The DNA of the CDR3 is TGTGCCAGCAGTCCCCTGGAGGAACGCACTGAAGCTTTCTTT. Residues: CASSPLEERTEAFF.